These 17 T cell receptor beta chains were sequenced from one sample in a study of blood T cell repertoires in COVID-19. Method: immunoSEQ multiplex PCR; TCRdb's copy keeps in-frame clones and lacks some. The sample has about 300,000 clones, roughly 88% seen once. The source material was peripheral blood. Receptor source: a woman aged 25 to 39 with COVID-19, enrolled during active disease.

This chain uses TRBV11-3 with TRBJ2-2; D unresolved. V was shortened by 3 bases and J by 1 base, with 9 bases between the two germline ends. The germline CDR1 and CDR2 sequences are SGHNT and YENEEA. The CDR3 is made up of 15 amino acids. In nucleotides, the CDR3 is TGTGCCAGCAGCTTCTCAAGACTGAACACCGGGGAGCTGTTTTTT. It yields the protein CASSFSRLNTGELFF.

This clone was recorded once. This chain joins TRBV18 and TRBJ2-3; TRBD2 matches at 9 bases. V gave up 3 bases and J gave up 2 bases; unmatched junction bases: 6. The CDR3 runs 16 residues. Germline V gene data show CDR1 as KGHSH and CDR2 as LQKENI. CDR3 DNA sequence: TGTGCCAGCTCACCGACTAGCGGAATGTTCACAGATACGCAGTATTTT. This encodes CASSPTSGMFTDTQYF.

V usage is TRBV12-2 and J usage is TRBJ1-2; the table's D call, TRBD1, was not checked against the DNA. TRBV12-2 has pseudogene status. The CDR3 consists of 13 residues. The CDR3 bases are TGTGCAAGTCGCCTCCGACAGGGCTATGGCTACACCTTC. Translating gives CASRLRQGYGYTF.

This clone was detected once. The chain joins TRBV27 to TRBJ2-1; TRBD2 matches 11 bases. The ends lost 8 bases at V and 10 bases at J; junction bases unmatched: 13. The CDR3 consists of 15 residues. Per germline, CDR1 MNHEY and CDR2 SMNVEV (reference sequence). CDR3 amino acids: CASLYTSGGLGEQFF. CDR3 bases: TGTGCCAGCCTATACACTAGCGGGGGTTTGGGGGAGCAGTTCTTC.

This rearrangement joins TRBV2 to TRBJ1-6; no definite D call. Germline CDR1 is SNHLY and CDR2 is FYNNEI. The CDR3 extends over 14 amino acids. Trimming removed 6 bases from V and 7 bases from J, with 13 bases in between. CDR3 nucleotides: TGTGCCAGCAGCCCATCCTCCAGGAATTCACCCCTCCACTTT. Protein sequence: CASSPSSRNSPLHF.

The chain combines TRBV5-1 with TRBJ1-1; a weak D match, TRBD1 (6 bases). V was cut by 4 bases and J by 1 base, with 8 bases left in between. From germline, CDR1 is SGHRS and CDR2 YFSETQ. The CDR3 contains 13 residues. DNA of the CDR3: TGCGCCAGCAGCGAGACAGGGAACACTGAAGCTTTCTTT. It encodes CASSETGNTEAFF.

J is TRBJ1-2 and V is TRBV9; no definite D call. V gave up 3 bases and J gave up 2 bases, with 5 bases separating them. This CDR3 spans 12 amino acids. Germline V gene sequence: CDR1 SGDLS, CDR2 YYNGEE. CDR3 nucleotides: TGTGCCAGCAGCGCCCCGAACTATGGCTACACCTTC. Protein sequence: CASSAPNYGYTF. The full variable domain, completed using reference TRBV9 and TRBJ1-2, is DSGVTQTPKHLITATGQRVTLRCSPRSGDLSVYWYQQSLDQGLQFLIQYYNGEERAKGNILERFSAQQFPDLHSELNLSSLELGDSALYFCASSAPNYGYTFGSGTRLTVV.

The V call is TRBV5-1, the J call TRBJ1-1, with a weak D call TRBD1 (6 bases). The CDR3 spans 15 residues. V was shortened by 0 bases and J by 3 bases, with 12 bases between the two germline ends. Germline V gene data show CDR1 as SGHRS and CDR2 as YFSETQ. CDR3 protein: CASSLAPGVDTEAFF. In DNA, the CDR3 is TGCGCCAGCAGCTTGGCTCCAGGGGTGGACACTGAAGCTTTCTTT.

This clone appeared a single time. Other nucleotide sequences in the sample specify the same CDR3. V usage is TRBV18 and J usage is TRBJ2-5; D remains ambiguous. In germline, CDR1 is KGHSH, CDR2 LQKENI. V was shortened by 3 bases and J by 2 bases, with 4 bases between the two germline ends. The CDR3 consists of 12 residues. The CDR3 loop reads CASSPLQETQYF. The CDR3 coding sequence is TGTGCCAGCTCACCCTTACAAGAGACCCAGTACTTC.

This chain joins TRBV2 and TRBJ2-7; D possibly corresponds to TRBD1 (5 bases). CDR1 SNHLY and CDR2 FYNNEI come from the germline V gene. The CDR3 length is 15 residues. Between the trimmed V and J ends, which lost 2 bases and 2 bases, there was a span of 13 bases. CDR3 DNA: TGTGCCAGCAGTGAAAGTCGACAGATCACCTACGAGCAGTACGTC. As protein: CASSESRQITYEQYV.

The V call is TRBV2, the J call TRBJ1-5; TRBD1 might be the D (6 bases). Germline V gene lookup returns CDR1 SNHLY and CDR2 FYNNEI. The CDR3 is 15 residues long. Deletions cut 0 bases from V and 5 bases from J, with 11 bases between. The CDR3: CASSEAETGYQPQHF. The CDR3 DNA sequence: TGTGCCAGCAGTGAAGCGGAGACAGGATATCAGCCCCAGCATTTT.

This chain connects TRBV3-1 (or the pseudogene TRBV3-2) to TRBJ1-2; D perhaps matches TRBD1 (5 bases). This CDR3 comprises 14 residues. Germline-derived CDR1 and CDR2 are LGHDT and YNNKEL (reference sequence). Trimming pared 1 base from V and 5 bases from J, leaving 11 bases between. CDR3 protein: CASSQGRGYYGYTF. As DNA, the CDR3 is TGTGCCAGCAGCCAAGGGAGGGGATATTATGGCTACACCTTC.

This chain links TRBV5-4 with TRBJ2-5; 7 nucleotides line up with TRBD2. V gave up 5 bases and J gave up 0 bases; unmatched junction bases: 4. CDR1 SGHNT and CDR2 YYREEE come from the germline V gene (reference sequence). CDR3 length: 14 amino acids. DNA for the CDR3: TGTGCCAGCAGAACCGGGACTAACCAAGAGACCCAGTACTTC. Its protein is CASRTGTNQETQYF. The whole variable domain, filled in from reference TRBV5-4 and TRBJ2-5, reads ETGVTQSPTHLIKTRGQQVTLRCSSQSGHNTVSWYQQALGQGPQFIFQYYREEENGRGNFPPRFSGLQFPNYSSELNVNALELDDSALYLCASRTGTNQETQYFGPGTRLLVL.

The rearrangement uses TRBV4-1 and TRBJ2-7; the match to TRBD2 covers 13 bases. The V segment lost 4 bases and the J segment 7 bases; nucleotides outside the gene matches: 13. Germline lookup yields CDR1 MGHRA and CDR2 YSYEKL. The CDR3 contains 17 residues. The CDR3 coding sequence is TGCGCCAGCAGCCCCCATTCACTAGCGGGGGGGCGTCGGGAGCAGTACTTC. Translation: CASSPHSLAGGRREQYF.

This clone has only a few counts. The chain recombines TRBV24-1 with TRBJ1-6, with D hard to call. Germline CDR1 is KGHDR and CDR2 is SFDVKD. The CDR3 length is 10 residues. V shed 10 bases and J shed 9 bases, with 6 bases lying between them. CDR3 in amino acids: CATPGSPLHF. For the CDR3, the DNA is TGTGCCACGCCCGGTTCACCCCTCCACTTT.

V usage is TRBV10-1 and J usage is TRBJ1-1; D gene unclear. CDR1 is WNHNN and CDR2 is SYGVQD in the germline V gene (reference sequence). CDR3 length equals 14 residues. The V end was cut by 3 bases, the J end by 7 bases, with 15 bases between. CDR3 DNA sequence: TGCGCCAGCAGTGACGAGGGTTTTGGTTATGAAGCTTTCTTT. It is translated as CASSDEGFGYEAFF.

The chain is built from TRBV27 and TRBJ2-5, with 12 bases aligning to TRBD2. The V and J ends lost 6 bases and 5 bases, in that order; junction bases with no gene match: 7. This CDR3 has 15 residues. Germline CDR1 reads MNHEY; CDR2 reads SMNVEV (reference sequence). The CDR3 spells CASSPRTSGEETQYF. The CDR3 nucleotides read TGTGCCAGCAGCCCCCGGACTAGCGGGGAGGAGACCCAGTACTTC.